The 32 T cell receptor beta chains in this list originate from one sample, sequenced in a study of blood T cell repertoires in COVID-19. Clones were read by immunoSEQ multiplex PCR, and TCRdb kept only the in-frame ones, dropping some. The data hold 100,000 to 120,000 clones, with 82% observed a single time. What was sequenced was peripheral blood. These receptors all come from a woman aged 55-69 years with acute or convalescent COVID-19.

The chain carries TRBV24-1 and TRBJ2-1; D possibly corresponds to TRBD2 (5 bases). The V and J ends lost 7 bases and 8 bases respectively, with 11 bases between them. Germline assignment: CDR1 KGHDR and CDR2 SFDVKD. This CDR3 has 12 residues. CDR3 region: CATSPFGDEQFF. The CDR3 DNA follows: TGTGCCACCAGCCCTTTCGGGGATGAGCAGTTCTTC.

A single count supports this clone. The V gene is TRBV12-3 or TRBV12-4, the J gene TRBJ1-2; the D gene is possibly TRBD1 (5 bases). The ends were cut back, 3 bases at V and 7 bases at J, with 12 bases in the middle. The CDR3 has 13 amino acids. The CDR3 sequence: CASSLAREGGYTF. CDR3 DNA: TGTGCCAGCAGTTTGGCCAGGGAGGGTGGCTACACCTTC.

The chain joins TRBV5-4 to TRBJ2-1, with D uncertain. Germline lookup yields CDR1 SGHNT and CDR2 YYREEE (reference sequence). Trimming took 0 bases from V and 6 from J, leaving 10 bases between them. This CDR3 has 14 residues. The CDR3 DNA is TGTGCCAGCAGCTTGGGATCCCCAGGCAATGAGCAGTTCTTC. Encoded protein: CASSLGSPGNEQFF.

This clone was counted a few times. CDR3 protein: CASSLEDRGLSPLHF. The DNA of the CDR3 is TGTGCCAGCAGCTTGGAGGACAGGGGGCTTTCACCCCTCCACTTT. The J gene is TRBJ1-6, the V gene TRBV7-2; 11 bases match TRBD1. Germline V CDR1 and CDR2: SGHTA, FQGNSA. V lost 3 bases, J lost 9 bases, and 4 bases stayed unmatched. The CDR3 contains 15 residues. Based on the CDR3 plus reference TRBV7-2 and TRBJ1-6, the full variable domain is GAGVSQSPSNKVTEKGKDVELRCDPISGHTALYWYRQSLGQGLEFLIYFQGNSAPDKSGLPSDRFSAERTGGSVSTLTIQRTQQEDSAVYLCASSLEDRGLSPLHFGNGTRLTVT.

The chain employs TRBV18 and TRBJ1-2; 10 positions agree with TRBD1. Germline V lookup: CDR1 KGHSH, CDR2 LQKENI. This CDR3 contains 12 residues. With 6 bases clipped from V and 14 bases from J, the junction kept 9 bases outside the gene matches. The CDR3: CASSTGGQGLTF. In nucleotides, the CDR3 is TGTGCCAGCTCCACCGGGGGACAGGGGTTGACCTTC.

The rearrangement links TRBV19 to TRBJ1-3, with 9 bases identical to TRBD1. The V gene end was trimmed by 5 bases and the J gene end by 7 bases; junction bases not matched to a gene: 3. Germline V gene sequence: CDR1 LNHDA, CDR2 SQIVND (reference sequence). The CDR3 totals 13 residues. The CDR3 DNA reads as TGTGCCAGTAGTGTGGACAGGGGCAACACCATATATTTT. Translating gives CASSVDRGNTIYF.

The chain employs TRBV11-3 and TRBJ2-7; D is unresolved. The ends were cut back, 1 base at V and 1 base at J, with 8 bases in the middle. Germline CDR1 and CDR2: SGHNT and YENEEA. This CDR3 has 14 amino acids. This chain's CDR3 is CASSLVRESYEQYF. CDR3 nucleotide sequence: TGTGCCAGCAGCTTAGTCCGAGAGTCCTACGAGCAGTACTTC.

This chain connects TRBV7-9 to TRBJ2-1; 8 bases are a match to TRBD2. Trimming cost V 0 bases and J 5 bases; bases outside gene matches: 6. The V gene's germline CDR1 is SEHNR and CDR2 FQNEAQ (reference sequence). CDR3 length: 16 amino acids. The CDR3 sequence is CASSLAFGGVNNEQFF. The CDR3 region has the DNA TGTGCCAGCAGCTTAGCTTTCGGGGGGGTTAACAATGAGCAGTTCTTC.

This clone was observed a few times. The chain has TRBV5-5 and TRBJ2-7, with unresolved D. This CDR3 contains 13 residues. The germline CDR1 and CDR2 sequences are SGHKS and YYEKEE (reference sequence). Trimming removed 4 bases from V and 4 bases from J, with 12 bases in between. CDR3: CASSPTPSYEQYF. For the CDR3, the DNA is TGTGCCAGCAGCCCTACTCCATCATACGAGCAGTACTTC.

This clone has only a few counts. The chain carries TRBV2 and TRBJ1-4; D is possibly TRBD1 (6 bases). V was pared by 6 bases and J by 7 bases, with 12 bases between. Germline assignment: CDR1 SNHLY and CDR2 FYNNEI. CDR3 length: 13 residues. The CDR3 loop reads CASRGGELEKLFF. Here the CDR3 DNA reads TGTGCCAGCAGAGGGGGGGAGCTTGAAAAACTGTTTTTT.

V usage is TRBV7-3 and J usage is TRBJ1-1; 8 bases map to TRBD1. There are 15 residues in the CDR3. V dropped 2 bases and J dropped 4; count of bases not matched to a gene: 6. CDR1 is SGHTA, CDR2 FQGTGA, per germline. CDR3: CASSLSGTGSTEAFF. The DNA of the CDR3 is TGTGCCAGCAGCTTATCTGGGACAGGTAGCACTGAAGCTTTCTTT.

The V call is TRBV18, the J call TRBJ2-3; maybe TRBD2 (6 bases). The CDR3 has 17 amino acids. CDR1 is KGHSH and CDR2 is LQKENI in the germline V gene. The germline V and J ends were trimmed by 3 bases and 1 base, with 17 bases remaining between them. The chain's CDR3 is CASSPTRTKERTDTQYF. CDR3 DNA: TGTGCCAGCTCACCGACTAGGACAAAGGAACGCACAGATACGCAGTATTTT.

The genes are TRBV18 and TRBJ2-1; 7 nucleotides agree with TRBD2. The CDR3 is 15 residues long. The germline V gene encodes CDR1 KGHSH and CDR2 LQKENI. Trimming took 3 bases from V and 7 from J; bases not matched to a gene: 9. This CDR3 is CASSPGRGDGNEQFF. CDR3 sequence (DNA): TGTGCCAGCTCACCCGGACGGGGGGACGGGAATGAGCAGTTCTTC.

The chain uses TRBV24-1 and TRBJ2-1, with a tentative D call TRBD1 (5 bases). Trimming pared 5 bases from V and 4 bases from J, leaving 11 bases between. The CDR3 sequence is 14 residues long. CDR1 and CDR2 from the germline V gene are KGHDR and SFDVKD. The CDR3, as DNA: TGTGCCACCAGTGGACAGAAGGGTTACAATGAGCAGTTCTTC. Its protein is CATSGQKGYNEQFF.

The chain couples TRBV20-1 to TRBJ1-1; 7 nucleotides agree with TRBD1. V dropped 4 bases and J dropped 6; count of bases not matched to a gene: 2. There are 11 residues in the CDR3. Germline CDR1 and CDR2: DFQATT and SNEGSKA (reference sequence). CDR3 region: CSATQGSEAFF. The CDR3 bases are TGCAGTGCTACACAGGGGTCTGAAGCTTTCTTT.

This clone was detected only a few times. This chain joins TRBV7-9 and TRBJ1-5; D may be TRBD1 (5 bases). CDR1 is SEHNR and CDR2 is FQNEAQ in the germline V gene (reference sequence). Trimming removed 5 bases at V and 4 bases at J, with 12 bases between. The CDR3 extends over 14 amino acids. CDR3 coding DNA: TGTGCCAGCAGCCCTCGACAGTCTAATCAGCCCCAGCATTTT. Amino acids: CASSPRQSNQPQHF.

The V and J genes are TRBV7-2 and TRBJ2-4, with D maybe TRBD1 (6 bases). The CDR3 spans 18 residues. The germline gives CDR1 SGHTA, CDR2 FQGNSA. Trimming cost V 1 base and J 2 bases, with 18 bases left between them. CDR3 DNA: TGTGCCAGCAGCTTAGTGGGAACAGGGAGAATAACCAAAAACATTCAGTACTTC. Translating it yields CASSLVGTGRITKNIQYF.

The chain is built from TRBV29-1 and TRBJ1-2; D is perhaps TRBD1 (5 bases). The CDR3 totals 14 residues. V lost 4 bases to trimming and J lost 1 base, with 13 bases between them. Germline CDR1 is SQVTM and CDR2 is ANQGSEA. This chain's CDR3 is CSVVAGGGNYGYTF. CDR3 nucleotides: TGCAGCGTTGTCGCGGGGGGAGGTAACTATGGCTACACCTTC.

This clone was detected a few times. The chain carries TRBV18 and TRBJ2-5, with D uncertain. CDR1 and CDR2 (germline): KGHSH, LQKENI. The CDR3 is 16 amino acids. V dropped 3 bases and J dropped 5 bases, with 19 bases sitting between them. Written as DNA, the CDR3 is TGTGCCAGCTCACCTGGTTCCGAGTTGGTACCGGAGACCCAGTACTTC. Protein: CASSPGSELVPETQYF.

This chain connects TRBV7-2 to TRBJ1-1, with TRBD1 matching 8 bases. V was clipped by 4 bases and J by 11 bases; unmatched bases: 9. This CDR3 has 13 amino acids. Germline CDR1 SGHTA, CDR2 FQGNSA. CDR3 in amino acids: CASSSRTGIDAFF. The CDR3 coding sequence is TGTGCCAGCAGCTCCCGGACAGGGATTGATGCTTTCTTT.

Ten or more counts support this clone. CDR3 nucleotides: TGTGCCAGCAGCGGGAGCCTTTACTATGGCTACACCTTC. Encoded protein: CASSGSLYYGYTF. The chain joins TRBV7-9 to TRBJ1-2; unclear D gene. Germline CDR1 is SEHNR and CDR2 is FQNEAQ (reference sequence). Trimming cost V 5 bases and J 3 bases, with 10 bases left between them. The CDR3 runs to 13 residues. Drawing the rest from reference TRBV7-9 and TRBJ1-2, the complete variable domain is DTGVSQNPRHKITKRGQNVTFRCDPISEHNRLYWYRQTLGQGPEFLTYFQNEAQLEKSRLLSDRFSAERPKGSFSTLEIQRTEQGDSAMYLCASSGSLYYGYTFGSGTRLTVV.

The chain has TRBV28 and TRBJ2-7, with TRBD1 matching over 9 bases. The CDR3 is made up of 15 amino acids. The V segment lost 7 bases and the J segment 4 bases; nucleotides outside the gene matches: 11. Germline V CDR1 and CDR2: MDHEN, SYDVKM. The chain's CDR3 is CASILGRDRAYEQYF. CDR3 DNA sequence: TGTGCCAGCATACTGGGGCGGGACAGGGCGTACGAGCAGTACTTC.

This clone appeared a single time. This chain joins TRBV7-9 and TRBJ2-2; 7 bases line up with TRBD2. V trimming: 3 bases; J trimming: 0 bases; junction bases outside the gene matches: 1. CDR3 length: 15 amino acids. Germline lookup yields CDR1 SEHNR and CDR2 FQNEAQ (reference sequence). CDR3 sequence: CASSLGTTNTGELFF. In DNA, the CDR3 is TGTGCCAGCAGCTTGGGGACTACGAACACCGGGGAGCTGTTTTTT.

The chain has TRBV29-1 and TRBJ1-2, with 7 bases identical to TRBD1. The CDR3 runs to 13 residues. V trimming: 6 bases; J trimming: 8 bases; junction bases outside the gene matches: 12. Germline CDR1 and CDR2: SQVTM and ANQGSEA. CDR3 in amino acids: CSVGPTGDGGYTF. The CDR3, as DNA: TGCAGCGTGGGGCCTACAGGGGATGGCGGCTACACCTTC. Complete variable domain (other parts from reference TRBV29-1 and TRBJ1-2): SAVISQKPSRDICQRGTSLTIQCQVDSQVTMMFWYRQQPGQSLTLIATANQGSEATYESGFVIDKFPISRPNLTFSTLTVSNMSPEDSSIYLCSVGPTGDGGYTFGSGTRLTVV.

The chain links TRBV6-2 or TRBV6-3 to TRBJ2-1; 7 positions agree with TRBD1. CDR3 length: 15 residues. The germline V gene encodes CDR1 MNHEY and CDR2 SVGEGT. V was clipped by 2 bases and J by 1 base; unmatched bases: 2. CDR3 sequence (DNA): TGTGCCAGCAGTTACGCACAGGGGTCCTACAATGAGCAGTTCTTC. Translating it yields CASSYAQGSYNEQFF.

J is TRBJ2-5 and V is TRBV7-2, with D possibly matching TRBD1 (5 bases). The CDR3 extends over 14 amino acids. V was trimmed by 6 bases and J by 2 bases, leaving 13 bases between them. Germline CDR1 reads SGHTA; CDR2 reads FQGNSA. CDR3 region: CASRGRTFQETQYF. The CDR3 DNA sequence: TGTGCCAGCAGAGGAAGGACATTTCAAGAGACCCAGTACTTC.

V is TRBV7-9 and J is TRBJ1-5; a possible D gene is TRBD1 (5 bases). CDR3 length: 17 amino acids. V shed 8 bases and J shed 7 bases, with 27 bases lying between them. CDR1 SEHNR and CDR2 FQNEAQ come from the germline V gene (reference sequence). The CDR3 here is CASRAWGGEAEGQPQHF. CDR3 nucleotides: TGTGCCAGCCGCGCCTGGGGGGGGGAGGCCGAGGGACAGCCCCAGCATTTT.

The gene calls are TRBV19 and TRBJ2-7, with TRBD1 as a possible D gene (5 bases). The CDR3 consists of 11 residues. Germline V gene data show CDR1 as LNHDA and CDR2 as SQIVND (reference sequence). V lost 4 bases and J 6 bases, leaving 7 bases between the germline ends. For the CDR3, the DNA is TGTGCCAGTAGTAGCAGGGTCGAGCAGTACTTC. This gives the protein CASSSRVEQYF.

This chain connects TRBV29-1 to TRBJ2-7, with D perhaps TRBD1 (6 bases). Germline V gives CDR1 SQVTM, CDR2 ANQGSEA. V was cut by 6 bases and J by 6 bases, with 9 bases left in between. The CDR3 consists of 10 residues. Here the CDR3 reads CSVAGVEQYF. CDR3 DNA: TGCAGCGTAGCAGGGGTCGAGCAGTACTTC.

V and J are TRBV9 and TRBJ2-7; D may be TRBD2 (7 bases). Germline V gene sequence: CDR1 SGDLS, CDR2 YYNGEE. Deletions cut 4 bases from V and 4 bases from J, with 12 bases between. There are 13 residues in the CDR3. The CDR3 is CASSPGGQYEQYF. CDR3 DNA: TGTGCCAGCAGCCCCGGGGGGCAATACGAGCAGTACTTC.

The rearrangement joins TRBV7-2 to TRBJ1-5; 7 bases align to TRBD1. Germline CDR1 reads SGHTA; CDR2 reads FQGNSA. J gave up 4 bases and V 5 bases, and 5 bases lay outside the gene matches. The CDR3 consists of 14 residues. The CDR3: CASSPQGSNQPQHF. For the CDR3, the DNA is TGTGCCAGCAGCCCACAGGGGAGTAATCAGCCCCAGCATTTT.

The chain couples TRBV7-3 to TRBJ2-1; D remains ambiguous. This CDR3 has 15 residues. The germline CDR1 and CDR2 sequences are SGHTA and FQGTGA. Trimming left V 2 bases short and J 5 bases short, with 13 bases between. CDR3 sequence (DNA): TGTGCCAGCAGCTTAGGGTCAGGTGCCAACAATGAGCAGTTCTTC. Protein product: CASSLGSGANNEQFF.